In this sample, the clone carrying this TCR beta chain turned up a few times. The data derive from a study of early T cells in non-severe SARS-CoV-2 infection. There are 18 residues in the CDR3. Trimming stripped 5 bases from V and 8 bases from J, with 27 bases between. Germline values: CDR1 SGHVS, CDR2 FQNEAQ. Researchers attached unique molecular identifiers to individual cDNA molecules. TCRdb passed the 5' RACE reads through MiXCR, listing each CDR3 protein once. This table holds approximately 52,000 distinct CDR3 sequences, approximately 7.6% found once. The chain carries TRBV7-8 and TRBJ1-4; tentatively, D is TRBD1 (6 bases). This clonotype was sampled from an adult who was a healthcare worker with PCR-confirmed SARS-CoV-2 infection or an uninfected control (not recorded which). The sequenced sample consisted of whole blood. CDR3: CASSADRRRVYIKEKLFF. The CDR3 nucleotides read TGTGCCAGCAGCGCGGACAGAAGAAGGGTATATATTAAGGAAAAACTGTTTTTT.